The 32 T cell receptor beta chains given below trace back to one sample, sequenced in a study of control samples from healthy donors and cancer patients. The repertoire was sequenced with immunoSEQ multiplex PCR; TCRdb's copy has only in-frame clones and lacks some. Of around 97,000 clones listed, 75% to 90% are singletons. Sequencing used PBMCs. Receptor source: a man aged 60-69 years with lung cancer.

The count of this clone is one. DNA for the CDR3: TGTGCCAGCAGCGTAGGAGGCAGGGGATCGTACGAGCAGTACTTC. This gives the protein CASSVGGRGSYEQYF. This sequence joins TRBV9 and TRBJ2-7; perhaps TRBD1 as D (6 bases). V was trimmed by 0 bases and J by 4 bases, leaving 14 bases between them. Germline V CDR1 and CDR2: SGDLS, YYNGEE. The CDR3 length is 15 residues.

DNA for the CDR3: TGTGCCAGCAGAGGACGGTACATGAACACTGAAGCTTTCTTT. Its protein is CASRGRYMNTEAFF. The chain couples TRBV6-5 to TRBJ1-1, with D uncertain. CDR3 length: 14 amino acids. Trimming shortened V by 6 bases and J by 0 bases, and 11 bases separated the two germline ends. Germline CDR1 reads MNHEY; CDR2 reads SVGAGI.

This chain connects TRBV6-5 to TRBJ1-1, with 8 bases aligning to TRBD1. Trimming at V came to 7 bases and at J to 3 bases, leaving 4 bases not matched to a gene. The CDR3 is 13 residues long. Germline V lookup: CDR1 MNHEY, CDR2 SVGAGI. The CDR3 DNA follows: TGTGCCAGCACATCGACAGGGGACACTGAAGCTTTCTTT. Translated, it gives CASTSTGDTEAFF.

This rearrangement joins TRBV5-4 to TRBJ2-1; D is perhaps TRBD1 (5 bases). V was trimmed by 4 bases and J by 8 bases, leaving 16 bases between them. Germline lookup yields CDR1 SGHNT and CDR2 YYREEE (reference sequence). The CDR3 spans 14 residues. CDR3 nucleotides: TGTGCCAGCAGCACAGGCTTCCAAACGGATGAGCAGTTCTTC. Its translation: CASSTGFQTDEQFF.

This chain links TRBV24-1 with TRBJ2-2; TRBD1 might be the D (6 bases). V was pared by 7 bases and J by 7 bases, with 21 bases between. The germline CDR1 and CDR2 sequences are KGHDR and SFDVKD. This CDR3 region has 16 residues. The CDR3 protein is CATSADSRTPFGELFF. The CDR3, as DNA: TGTGCCACCAGCGCGGACAGTCGAACCCCTTTCGGGGAGCTGTTTTTT.

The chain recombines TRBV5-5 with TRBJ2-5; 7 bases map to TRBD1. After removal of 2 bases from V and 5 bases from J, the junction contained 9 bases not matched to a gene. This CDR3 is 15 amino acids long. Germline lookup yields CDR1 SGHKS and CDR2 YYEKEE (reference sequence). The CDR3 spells CASSLQQGTGETQYF. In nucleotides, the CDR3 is TGTGCCAGCAGCTTACAACAGGGGACGGGGGAGACCCAGTACTTC.

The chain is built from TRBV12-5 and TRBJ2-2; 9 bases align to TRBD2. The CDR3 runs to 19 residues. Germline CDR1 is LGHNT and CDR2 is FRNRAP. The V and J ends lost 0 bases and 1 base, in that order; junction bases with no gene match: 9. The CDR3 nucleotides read TGTGCTAGTGGTTTGGTACAGGGTAGCGGGGGCCTGAACACCGGGGAGCTGTTTTTT. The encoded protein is CASGLVQGSGGLNTGELFF.

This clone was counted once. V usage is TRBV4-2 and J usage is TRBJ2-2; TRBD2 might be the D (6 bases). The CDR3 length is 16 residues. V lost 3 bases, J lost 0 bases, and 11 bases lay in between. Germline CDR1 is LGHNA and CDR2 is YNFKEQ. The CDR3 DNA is TGTGCCAGCAGCCAGGTAACTAGCTCGAACACCGGGGAGCTGTTTTTT. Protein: CASSQVTSSNTGELFF.

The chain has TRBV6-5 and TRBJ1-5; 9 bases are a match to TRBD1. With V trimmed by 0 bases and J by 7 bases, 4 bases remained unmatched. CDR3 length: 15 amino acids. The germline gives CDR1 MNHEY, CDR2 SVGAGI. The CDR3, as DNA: TGTGCCAGCAGTTACTCGCGGACAGGGGACCAGCCCCAGCATTTT. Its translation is CASSYSRTGDQPQHF.

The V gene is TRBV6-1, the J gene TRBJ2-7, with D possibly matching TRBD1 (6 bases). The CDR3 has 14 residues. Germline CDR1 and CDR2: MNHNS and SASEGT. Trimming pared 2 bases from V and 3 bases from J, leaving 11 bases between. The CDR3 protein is CASSESRGSYEQYV. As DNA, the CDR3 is TGTGCCAGCAGTGAATCCAGGGGTAGCTACGAGCAGTACGTC.

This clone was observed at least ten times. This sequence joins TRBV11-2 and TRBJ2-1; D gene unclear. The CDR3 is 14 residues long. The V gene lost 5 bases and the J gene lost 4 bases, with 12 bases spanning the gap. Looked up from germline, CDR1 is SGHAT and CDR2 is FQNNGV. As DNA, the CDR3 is TGTGCCAGCAGCACAAATCAGGTTTACAATGAGCAGTTCTTC. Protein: CASSTNQVYNEQFF.

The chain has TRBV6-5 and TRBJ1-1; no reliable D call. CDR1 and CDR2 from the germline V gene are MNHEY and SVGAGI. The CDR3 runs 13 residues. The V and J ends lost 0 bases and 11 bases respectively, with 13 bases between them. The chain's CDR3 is CASSYSRKGRAFF. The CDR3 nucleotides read TGTGCCAGCAGTTACTCGCGCAAAGGTCGGGCTTTCTTT.

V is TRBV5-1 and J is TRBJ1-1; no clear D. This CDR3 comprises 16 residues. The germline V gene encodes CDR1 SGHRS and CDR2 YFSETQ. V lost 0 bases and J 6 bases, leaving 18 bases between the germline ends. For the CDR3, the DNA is TGCGCCAGCAGCTTGGGGGCAGCCCAGATATCGGCTGAAGCTTTCTTT. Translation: CASSLGAAQISAEAFF. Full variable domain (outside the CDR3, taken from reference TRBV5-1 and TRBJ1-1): KAGVTQTPRYLIKTRGQQVTLSCSPISGHRSVSWYQQTPGQGLQFLFEYFSETQRNKGNFPGRFSGRQFSNSRSEMNVSTLELGDSALYLCASSLGAAQISAEAFFGQGTRLTVV.

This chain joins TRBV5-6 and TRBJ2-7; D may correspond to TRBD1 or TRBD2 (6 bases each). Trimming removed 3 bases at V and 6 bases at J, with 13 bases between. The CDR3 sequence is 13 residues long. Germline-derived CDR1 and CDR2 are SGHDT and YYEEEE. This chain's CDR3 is CASSSGAKGEQYV. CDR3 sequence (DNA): TGTGCCAGCAGCTCGGGGGCGAAGGGCGAGCAGTACGTC.

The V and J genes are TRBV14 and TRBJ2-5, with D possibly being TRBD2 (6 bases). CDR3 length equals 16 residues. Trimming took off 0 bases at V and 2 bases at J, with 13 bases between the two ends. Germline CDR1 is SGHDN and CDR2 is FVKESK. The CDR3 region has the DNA TGTGCCAGCAGCCAAGAAAAAAGCGGGCCTCAAGAGACCCAGTACTTC. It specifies CASSQEKSGPQETQYF.

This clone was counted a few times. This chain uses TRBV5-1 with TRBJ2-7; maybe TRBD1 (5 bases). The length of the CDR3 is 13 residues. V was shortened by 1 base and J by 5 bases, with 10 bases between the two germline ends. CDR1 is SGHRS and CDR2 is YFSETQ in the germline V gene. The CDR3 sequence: CASSLTSRDEQYV. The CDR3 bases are TGCGCCAGCAGCTTGACCAGCAGGGACGAGCAGTACGTC.

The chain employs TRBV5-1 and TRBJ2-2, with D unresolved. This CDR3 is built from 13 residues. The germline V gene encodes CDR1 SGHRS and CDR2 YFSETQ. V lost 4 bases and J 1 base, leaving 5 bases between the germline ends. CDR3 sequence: CASSIGNTGELFF. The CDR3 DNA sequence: TGCGCCAGCAGCATAGGGAACACCGGGGAGCTGTTTTTT.

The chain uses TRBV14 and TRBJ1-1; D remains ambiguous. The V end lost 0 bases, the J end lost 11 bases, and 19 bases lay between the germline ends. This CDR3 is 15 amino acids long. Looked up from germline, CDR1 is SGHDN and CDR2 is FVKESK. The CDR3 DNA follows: TGTGCCAGCAGCCAAGATGCAGGCAAGGTCTTTGGGGCTTTCTTT. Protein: CASSQDAGKVFGAFF.

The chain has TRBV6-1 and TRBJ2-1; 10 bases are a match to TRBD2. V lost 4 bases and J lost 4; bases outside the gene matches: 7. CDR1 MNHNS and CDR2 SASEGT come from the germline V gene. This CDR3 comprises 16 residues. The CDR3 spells CASSALTSGRYNEQFF. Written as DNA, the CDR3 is TGTGCCAGCAGTGCTCTGACTAGCGGGCGTTACAATGAGCAGTTCTTC.

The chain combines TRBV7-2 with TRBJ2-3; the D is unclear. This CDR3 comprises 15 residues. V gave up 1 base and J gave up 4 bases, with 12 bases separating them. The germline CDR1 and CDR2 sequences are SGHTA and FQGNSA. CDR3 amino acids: CASSLVRVAADTQYF. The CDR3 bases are TGTGCCAGCAGCTTAGTGAGAGTAGCAGCAGATACGCAGTATTTT. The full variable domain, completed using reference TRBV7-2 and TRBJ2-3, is GAGVSQSPSNKVTEKGKDVELRCDPISGHTALYWYRQSLGQGLEFLIYFQGNSAPDKSGLPSDRFSAERTGGSVSTLTIQRTQQEDSAVYLCASSLVRVAADTQYFGPGTRLTVL.

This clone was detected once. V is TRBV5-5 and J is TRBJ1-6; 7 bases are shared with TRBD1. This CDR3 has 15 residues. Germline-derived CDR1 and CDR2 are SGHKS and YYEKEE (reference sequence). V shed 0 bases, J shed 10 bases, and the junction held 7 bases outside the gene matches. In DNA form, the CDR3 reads TGTGCCAGCAGCTTGGCGGACAGGCTTGGCTCACCCCTCCACTTT. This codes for CASSLADRLGSPLHF. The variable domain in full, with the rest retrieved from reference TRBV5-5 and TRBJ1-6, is DAGVTQSPTHLIKTRGQQVTLRCSPISGHKSVSWYQQVLGQGPQFIFQYYEKEERGRGNFPDRFSARQFPNYSSELNVNALLLGDSALYLCASSLADRLGSPLHFGNGTRLTVT.

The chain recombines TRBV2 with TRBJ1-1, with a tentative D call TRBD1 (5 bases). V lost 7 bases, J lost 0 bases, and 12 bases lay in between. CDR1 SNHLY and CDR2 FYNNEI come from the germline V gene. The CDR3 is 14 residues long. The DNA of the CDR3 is TGTGCCAGCAAGACGGGACGTATGAACACTGAAGCTTTCTTT. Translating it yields CASKTGRMNTEAFF.

The CDR3 DNA follows: TGCGCCAGCAGGGATGGCAGGGTGTTGTTGGGAGATACGCAGTATTTT. It encodes CASRDGRVLLGDTQYF. The gene calls are TRBV4-1 and TRBJ2-3; TRBD1 is a possible D gene (5 bases). CDR1 is MGHRA and CDR2 is YSYEKL in the germline V gene. The CDR3 is 16 amino acids. Trimming removed 6 bases from V and 5 bases from J, with 21 bases in between.

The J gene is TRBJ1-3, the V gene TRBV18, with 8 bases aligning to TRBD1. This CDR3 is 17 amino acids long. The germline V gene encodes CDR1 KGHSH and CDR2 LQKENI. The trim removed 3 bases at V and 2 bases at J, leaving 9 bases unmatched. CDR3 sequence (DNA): TGTGCCAGCTCACCTTCGACAGGGGCAGCCCCTGGAAACACCATATATTTT. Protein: CASSPSTGAAPGNTIYF. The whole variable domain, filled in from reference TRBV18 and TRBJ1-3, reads NAGVMQNPRHLVRRRGQEARLRCSPMKGHSHVYWYRQLPEEGLKFMVYLQKENIIDESGMPKERFSAEFPKEGPSILRIQQVVRGDSAAYFCASSPSTGAAPGNTIYFGEGSWLTVV.

CDR3 nucleotides: TGCAGTGCCCAGGGACAGGGTTACACCGGGGAGCTGTTTTTT. This translates into CSAQGQGYTGELFF. This sequence joins TRBV29-1 and TRBJ2-2, with 9 nucleotides matching TRBD1. CDR1 is SQVTM and CDR2 is ANQGSEA in the germline V gene. CDR3 length: 14 residues.

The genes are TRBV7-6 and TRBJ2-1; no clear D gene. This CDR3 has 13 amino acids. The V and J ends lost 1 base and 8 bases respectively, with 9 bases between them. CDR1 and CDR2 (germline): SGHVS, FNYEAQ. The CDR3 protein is CASSLDPRDEQFF. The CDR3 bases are TGTGCCAGCAGCTTAGATCCTAGGGATGAGCAGTTCTTC.

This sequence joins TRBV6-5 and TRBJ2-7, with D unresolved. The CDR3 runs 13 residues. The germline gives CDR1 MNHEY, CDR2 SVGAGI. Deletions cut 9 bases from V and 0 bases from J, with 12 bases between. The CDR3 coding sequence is TGTGCCAGTTCTCGGTTAAGCTCCTACGAGCAGTACGTC. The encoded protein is CASSRLSSYEQYV.

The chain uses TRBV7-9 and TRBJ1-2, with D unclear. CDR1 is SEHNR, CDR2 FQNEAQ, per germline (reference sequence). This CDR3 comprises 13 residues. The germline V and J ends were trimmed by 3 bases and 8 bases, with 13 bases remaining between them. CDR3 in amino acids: CASSLAQTRGYTF. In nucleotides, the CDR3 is TGTGCCAGCAGCTTGGCCCAAACGAGAGGCTACACCTTC. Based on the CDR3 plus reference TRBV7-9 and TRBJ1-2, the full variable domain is DTGVSQNPRHKITKRGQNVTFRCDPISEHNRLYWYRQTLGQGPEFLTYFQNEAQLEKSRLLSDRFSAERPKGSFSTLEIQRTEQGDSAMYLCASSLAQTRGYTFGSGTRLTVV.

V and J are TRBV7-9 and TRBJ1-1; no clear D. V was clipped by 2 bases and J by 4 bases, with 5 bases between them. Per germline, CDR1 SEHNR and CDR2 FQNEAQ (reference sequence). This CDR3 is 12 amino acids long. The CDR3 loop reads CASSLMGTEAFF. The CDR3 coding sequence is TGTGCCAGCAGCTTAATGGGCACTGAAGCTTTCTTT.

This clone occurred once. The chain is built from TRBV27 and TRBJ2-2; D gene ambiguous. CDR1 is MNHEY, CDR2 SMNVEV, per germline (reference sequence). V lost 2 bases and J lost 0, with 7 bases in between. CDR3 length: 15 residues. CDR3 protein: CASSLNGPNTGELFF. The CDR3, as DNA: TGTGCCAGCAGTTTAAATGGGCCGAACACCGGGGAGCTGTTTTTT.

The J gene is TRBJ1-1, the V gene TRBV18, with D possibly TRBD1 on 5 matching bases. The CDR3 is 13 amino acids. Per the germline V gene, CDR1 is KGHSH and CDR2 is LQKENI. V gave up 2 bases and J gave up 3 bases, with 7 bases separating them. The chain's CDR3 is CASSPMGHTEAFF. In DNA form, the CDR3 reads TGTGCCAGCTCACCAATGGGGCACACTGAAGCTTTCTTT.

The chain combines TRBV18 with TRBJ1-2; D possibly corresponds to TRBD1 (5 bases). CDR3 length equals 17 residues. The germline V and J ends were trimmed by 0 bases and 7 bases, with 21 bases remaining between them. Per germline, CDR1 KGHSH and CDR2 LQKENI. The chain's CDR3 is CASSPPDFGTPRAGYTF. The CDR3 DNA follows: TGTGCCAGCTCACCACCGGACTTTGGGACGCCTAGAGCTGGCTACACCTTC.